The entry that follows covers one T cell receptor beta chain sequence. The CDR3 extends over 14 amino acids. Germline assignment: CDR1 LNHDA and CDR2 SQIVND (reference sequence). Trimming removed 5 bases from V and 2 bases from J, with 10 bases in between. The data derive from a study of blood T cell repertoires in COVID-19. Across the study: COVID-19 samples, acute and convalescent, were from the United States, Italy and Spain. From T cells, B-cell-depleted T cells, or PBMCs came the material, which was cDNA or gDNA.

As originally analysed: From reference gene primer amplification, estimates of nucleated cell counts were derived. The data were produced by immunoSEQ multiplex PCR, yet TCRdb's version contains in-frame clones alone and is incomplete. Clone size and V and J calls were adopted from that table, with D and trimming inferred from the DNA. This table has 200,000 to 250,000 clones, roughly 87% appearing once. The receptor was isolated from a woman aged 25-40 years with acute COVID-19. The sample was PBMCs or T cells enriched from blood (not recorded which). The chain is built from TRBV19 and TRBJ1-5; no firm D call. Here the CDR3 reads CASSESGGNQPQHF. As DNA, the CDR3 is TGTGCCAGTAGTGAGTCCGGAGGCAATCAGCCCCAGCATTTT.